This TCR beta chain was identified during a study of shared clonotypes between healthy human individuals. Repertoires were generated with immunoSEQ multiplex PCR, while TCRdb's copy carries only in-frame clones and drops some. The sample gives 1.4 million to 1.5 million clones, around 97% of which show up once; roughly 1.2% is in the top ten. This CDR3 has 17 residues. The germline gives CDR1 SGHRS, CDR2 YFSETQ. Trimming stripped 0 bases from V and 5 bases from J, with 21 bases between. Sequencing used naive CD4+ T cells sorted from blood. Subset in this sample: CD45RA+ positively selected. This rearrangement joins TRBV5-1 to TRBJ2-7, with D perhaps being TRBD1 or TRBD2 (5 bases each). This clonotype originated in a young man in good health. This CDR3 reads CASSLGGILRSQDEQYF. CDR3 nucleotides: TGCGCCAGCAGCTTGGGGGGGATCTTGCGGTCCCAAGACGAGCAGTACTTC.